This T cell receptor (beta chain) was identified in a study of T cell repertoires in cytomegalovirus infection. In the study overall: Public TCR beta signatures marked donors with CMV infection and the matching HLA. Study results and limitations: Dominant in the ex vivo response were TCR beta clonotypes restricted by HLA-C and specific for CMV. Pooled public TCR beta family frequency picked out CMV carriers with the relevant HLA.

CDR3 size: 14 residues. The V gene lost 2 bases and the J gene lost 5 bases, with 14 bases spanning the gap. In germline, CDR1 is SGHKS, CDR2 YYEKEE (reference sequence). This clonotype was counted between two and nine times. Its cognate antigen is unknown. TCRdb called the reads again in MiXCR, with one record for every CDR3 protein. The table shows 350,000 to 450,000 distinct CDR3 sequences, with roughly 18% occurring only once. The J gene is TRBJ2-7, the V gene TRBV5-5; perhaps TRBD1 as D (5 bases). Sequencing input: PBMCs. The receptor was derived from a human donor in good health (CMV status not recorded). Some clones in this sample may be carry-over from other donors' samples. CDR3 sequence reads: CASSFWQGHHEQYF. The CDR3 nucleotides read TGTGCCAGCAGCTTTTGGCAGGGTCATCACGAGCAGTACTTC.